The clone carrying this T cell receptor beta chain was seen ten or more times. The data derive from a study of identical twins. TCRdb re-analysed the 5' RACE reads in MiXCR, keeping a single row per CDR3 protein. The top ten clones hold roughly 8.9% of a sample with around 370,000 distinct CDR3 sequences, around 9.7% of them seen once. The CDR3 totals 16 residues. In germline, CDR1 is MGHRA, CDR2 YSYEKL. V lost 0 bases and J 4 bases, leaving 15 bases between the germline ends. Sequencing input: naive T cells sorted from blood. V is TRBV4-1 and J is TRBJ1-1, with a weak D call TRBD1 (6 bases). This clonotype originated in a woman aged 45-65 years in good health. CDR3 sequence (DNA): TGCGCCAGCAGCCAAGATCCGGGGGGCTCCGGCACTGAAGCTTTCTTT. The encoded protein is CASSQDPGGSGTEAFF.